These T cell receptor beta chains were read from a single sample in a study of identical twins. TCRdb processed the 5' RACE reads anew with MiXCR; each CDR3 protein has one entry. The data hold about 520,000 distinct CDR3 sequences, with 20% to 25% observed a single time. This sample was shared with a second study, whose subject was T cells expressing NK-cell markers.

The material sequenced was CD4+ T cells sorted from blood. These receptors were obtained from a woman between 18 and 30 years old in good health. Both conserved end residues are part of each CDR3. The order of the fields is clone size, J gene, D gene, V gene, CDR3 DNA, CDR3 protein. A D gene is named only where the DNA matches it firmly. Size is omitted from some rows. Given values are once, few, many or a class for expanded clones.

>many|TRBJ2-2|TRBD2|TRBV5-1
TGCGCCAGCAGCTTGGGCGCGGGGGCGAACACCGGGGAGCTGTTTTTT
CASSLGAGANTGELFF
>-|TRBJ2-6|-|TRBV5-1
TGCGCCAGCGACGATACCTCGGGGGCCAACGTCCTGACTTTC
CASDDTSGANVLTF
>few|TRBJ2-5|TRBD2|TRBV5-4
TGTGCCAGCAGCTTTCGGGAGGGCCGGGAGACCCAGTACTTC
CASSFREGRETQYF
>many|TRBJ1-1|-|TRBV6-5
TGTGCCAGCAGTTACAGGGCCAACACTGAAGCTTTCTTT
CASSYRANTEAFF
>-|TRBJ2-1|-|TRBV20-1
TGCAGTGCTAGCGAAGAGGCCGTCCTCTTC
CSASEEAVLF
>-|TRBJ1-2|-|TRBV5-1
TGCGCCAGCAGCTTGGCCTCGGGGGGCCTAGTATATGGCTACACCTTC
CASSLASGGLVYGYTF
>-|TRBJ1-1|-|TRBV7-2
TGTGCCAGCAGCTCCCGGGGGGTGAACACTGAAGCTTTCTTT
CASSSRGVNTEAFF
>-|TRBJ1-2|-|TRBV25-1
TGTGCCAGCAGTGCACTTGGACAAGGCCCTCCGGGCTACACCTTC
CASSALGQGPPGYTF
>-|TRBJ2-3|TRBD1|TRBV18
TGTGCCAGCTCACCGCTTCAGGGGGGCACAGATACGCAGTATTTT
CASSPLQGGTDTQYF
>-|TRBJ2-7|TRBD1|TRBV27
TGTGCCAGCTCGGACAGGGGGATTGGCGAGCAGTACTTC
CASSDRGIGEQYF
>many|TRBJ1-1|-|TRBV3-1
TGTGCCAGCAGCCAAGTATCCACTGAAGCTTTCTTT
CASSQVSTEAFF
>few|TRBJ1-6|-|TRBV4-2
TGTGCCAGCAGCCAAGATCTCGTGCCCCCTGACAATTCACCCCTCCACTTT
CASSQDLVPPDNSPLHF
>few|TRBJ1-1|-|TRBV9
TGTGCCAGCAGCGTGAGCCTTGGGGAGAACACTGAAGCTTTCTTT
CASSVSLGENTEAFF
>-|TRBJ1-2|-|TRBV20-1
TGCAGTGCTAGAGGAGAGGGCGCGTATGGCTACACCTTC
CSARGEGAYGYTF
>few|TRBJ2-1|-|TRBV24-1
TGTGCCACCAGTGATGGAATCTCGAATGAGCAGTTCTTC
CATSDGISNEQFF
>few|TRBJ2-7|-|TRBV6-5
TGTGCCAGCAGTTACACGACAGAGAGCGAGCAGTACTTC
CASSYTTESEQYF
>-|TRBJ2-3|-|TRBV6-2/TRBV6-3
TGTGCCAGCAGTGGGTCGAGTAGCCGTGAGCCTAGCACAGATACGCAGTATTTT
CASSGSSSREPSTDTQYF
>-|TRBJ1-5|-|TRBV12-3/TRBV12-4
TGTGCCAGCAGCCATGGGCCGGATATGTCCCAGCATTTT
CASSHGPDMSQHF
>-|TRBJ2-5|TRBD1|TRBV30
TGTGCCTGGAGTGCAGAAGGGACAGGGTGGGGAGAGACCCAGTACTTC
CAWSAEGTGWGETQYF
>-|TRBJ2-1|-|TRBV24-1
TGTGCCACCAGTGATCAGGTAGAGTTCGGGCAGTTCTTC
CATSDQVEFGQFF
>few|TRBJ2-1|TRBD2|TRBV10-3
TGTGCCATCAGTGAGTCGGGTCTAGCGGGGGGGCCGGACAATGAGCAGTTCTTC
CAISESGLAGGPDNEQFF
>many|TRBJ2-6|TRBD1|TRBV20-1
TGCAGTGCTAGAGGAGGAAGGGGACAGGGGGCTGCCGGGGCCAACGTCCTGACTTTC
CSARGGRGQGAAGANVLTF
>-|TRBJ2-3|TRBD2|TRBV11-2
TGTGCCAGCAGCTTATGGGCTAGCGGGGGCGCAGATACGCAGTATTTT
CASSLWASGGADTQYF
>-|TRBJ2-7|-|TRBV6-5
TGTGCCAGCAGTTACTCGGATACTAACTACGAGCAGTACTTC
CASSYSDTNYEQYF
>-|TRBJ1-1|-|TRBV3-1
TGTGCCAGCAGCCATAGACAGATGAACACTGAAGCTTTCTTT
CASSHRQMNTEAFF
>few|TRBJ1-5|-|TRBV7-2
TGTGCCAGCAGCCCGGTTCGAGAGGAGCCCCAGCATTTT
CASSPVREEPQHF
>few|TRBJ2-1|-|TRBV7-8
TGTGCCAGCAGCTTAAGGGGACTCTACGGGGACAATGAGCAGTTCTTC
CASSLRGLYGDNEQFF
>-|TRBJ2-5|-|TRBV25-1
TGTGCCAGCAGTGGTGGTTTGACCCAGTACTTC
CASSGGLTQYF
>-|TRBJ2-1|TRBD2|TRBV25-1
TGTGCCAGCACATTGACTAGCGGGAGGAATGAGAAGTTCTTC
CASTLTSGRNEKFF
>-|TRBJ2-2|TRBD2|TRBV19
TGTGCCAGTAGGTCGCGTGCGGGAGAGGACACCGGGGAGCTGTTTTTT
CASRSRAGEDTGELFF
>-|TRBJ2-3|-|TRBV4-2
TGTGCCAGCAGCCGATCGGCGGGGATAGATACGCAGTATTTT
CASSRSAGIDTQYF